One sample yielded the 11 T cell receptor beta chains listed below, sequenced in a study of regulatory T cells in long-lasting Graves disease. Time point reported: newly diagnosed GD, antithyroid drugs for less than 3 months. PBMCs were the source of the RNA used for TCR sequencing. Arm-PCR of CDR3 regions and iRepertoire HTBI primers were the basis on which TCR beta libraries were built. TCRdb fed the multiplex PCR reads into MiXCR, producing one record per CDR3 protein. In the table there are approximately 470,000 distinct CDR3 sequences, 16% of which are singletons. These same records also appear under a second study, on T cells in Graves' hyperthyroidism and ophthalmopathy.

The source was peripheral blood mononuclear cells (PBMCs), collected at new diagnosis, from a patient treated with antithyroid drugs. These receptors all stem from a man between 40 and 49 years old with Graves disease.

This clonotype was observed at least ten times. This chain connects TRBV28 to TRBJ2-7, with D possibly being TRBD2 (6 bases). CDR1 and CDR2 from the germline V gene are MDHEN and SYDVKM. Trimming took off 7 bases at V and 2 bases at J, with 18 bases between the two ends. This CDR3 has 15 residues. CDR3 DNA: TGTGCCAGCACCCCTGGGGGGACTCGGACCTACGAGCAGTACTTC. Protein sequence: CASTPGGTRTYEQYF.

The V and J genes are TRBV12-3 or TRBV12-4 and TRBJ2-7; 11 bases fit TRBD2. This CDR3 has 16 amino acids. Trimming removed 3 bases from V and 5 bases from J; junction bases left unmatched: 9. CDR3 region: CASSFQGTSGPHEQYF. The CDR3 nucleotides read TGTGCCAGCAGTTTCCAGGGGACTAGCGGACCCCACGAGCAGTACTTC.

This clonotype was observed a few times. V gene TRBV30 combines with J gene TRBJ1-1; unclear D gene. Germline CDR1 is GTSNPN and CDR2 is SVGIG (reference sequence). The CDR3 is made up of 13 amino acids. Trimming stripped 5 bases from V and 1 base from J, with 11 bases between. Written as DNA, the CDR3 is TGTGCCTGGTGGAAAGGTAGGAACACTGAAGCTTTCTTT. Translating it yields CAWWKGRNTEAFF.

This sequence joins TRBV6-5 and TRBJ1-1; perhaps TRBD1 as D (5 bases). In germline, CDR1 is MNHEY, CDR2 SVGAGI. CDR3 length: 16 amino acids. The V end lost 1 base, the J end lost 5 bases, and 17 bases lay between the germline ends. CDR3 in amino acids: CASSYWVVGGGTEAFF. The DNA of the CDR3 is TGTGCCAGCAGTTACTGGGTGGTGGGGGGTGGTACTGAAGCTTTCTTT.

At least ten counts were recorded for this clonotype. V and J are TRBV12-3 or TRBV12-4 and TRBJ2-7; the D gene is possibly TRBD1 (5 bases). This CDR3 is built from 16 residues. Trimming pared 5 bases from V and 2 bases from J, leaving 19 bases between. The CDR3 DNA reads as TGTGCCAGCAGTCCCAAAAGGGTCACAGGACCCTACGAGCAGTACTTC. Translating gives CASSPKRVTGPYEQYF.

This clonotype was recorded many times. The V call is TRBV6-1, the J call TRBJ2-7; D unclear. Germline values: CDR1 MNHNS, CDR2 SASEGT. V was trimmed by 2 bases and J by 0 bases, leaving 11 bases between them. The CDR3 consists of 15 residues. CDR3 loop: CASSEPPASSYEQYF. The CDR3 region has the DNA TGTGCCAGCAGTGAACCCCCAGCAAGCTCCTACGAGCAGTACTTC.

In this sample, this clonotype turned up a few times. The gene calls are TRBV7-3 and TRBJ2-3; 11 bases fit TRBD1. Germline CDR1 and CDR2: SGHTA and FQGTGA. Trimming cost V 5 bases and J 6 bases; bases outside gene matches: 10. The CDR3 consists of 16 residues. The CDR3 sequence: CASSRTSGTGGDTQYF. Written as DNA, the CDR3 is TGTGCCAGCAGCCGAACGTCCGGGACAGGGGGGGATACGCAGTATTTT. The full variable domain, completed using reference TRBV7-3 and TRBJ2-3, is GAGVSQTPSNKVTEKGKYVELRCDPISGHTALYWYRQSLGQGPEFLIYFQGTGAADDSGLPNDRFFAVRPEGSVSTLKIQRTERGDSAVYLCASSRTSGTGGDTQYFGPGTRLTVL.

This clonotype was seen more than once but under ten times. V gene TRBV6-5 combines with J gene TRBJ2-3; D is unclear. The germline CDR1 and CDR2 sequences are MNHEY and SVGAGI. This CDR3 spans 15 amino acids. V was cut by 0 bases and J by 0 bases, with 7 bases left in between. CDR3 DNA sequence: TGTGCCAGCAGTTACTCGGGCGGTAGCACAGATACGCAGTATTTT. Its translation is CASSYSGGSTDTQYF.

The chain carries TRBV7-2 and TRBJ2-1; the match to TRBD1 covers 9 bases. CDR3 length: 15 amino acids. The J segment lost 3 bases and the V segment lost 5 bases, leaving 5 bases of the junction unmatched. In germline, CDR1 is SGHTA, CDR2 FQGNSA. The CDR3, as DNA: TGTGCCAGCAGCCTCAGGACAGGGGTCTACAATGAGCAGTTCTTC. It specifies CASSLRTGVYNEQFF.

Many counts were recorded for this clonotype. The chain carries TRBV20-1 and TRBJ2-5; 13 positions match TRBD2. The junction had 5 bases not matched to a gene; V was cut back by 0 bases and J by 4 bases. Germline values: CDR1 DFQATT, CDR2 SNEGSKA (reference sequence). The CDR3 sequence is 16 residues long. CDR3 nucleotides: TGCAGTGCTAGAGATCGGACTAGCGGGAGCGGAGAGACCCAGTACTTC. Its translation: CSARDRTSGSGETQYF.

The chain carries TRBV7-3 and TRBJ2-1, with D possibly matching TRBD1 (6 bases). This CDR3 region has 14 residues. V was clipped by 3 bases and J by 9 bases, with 15 bases between them. CDR1 SGHTA and CDR2 FQGTGA come from the germline V gene. CDR3 DNA: TGTGCCAGCAGCTTGGACAGTGCGGCTGGTGAGCAGTTCTTC. Its translation is CASSLDSAAGEQFF.